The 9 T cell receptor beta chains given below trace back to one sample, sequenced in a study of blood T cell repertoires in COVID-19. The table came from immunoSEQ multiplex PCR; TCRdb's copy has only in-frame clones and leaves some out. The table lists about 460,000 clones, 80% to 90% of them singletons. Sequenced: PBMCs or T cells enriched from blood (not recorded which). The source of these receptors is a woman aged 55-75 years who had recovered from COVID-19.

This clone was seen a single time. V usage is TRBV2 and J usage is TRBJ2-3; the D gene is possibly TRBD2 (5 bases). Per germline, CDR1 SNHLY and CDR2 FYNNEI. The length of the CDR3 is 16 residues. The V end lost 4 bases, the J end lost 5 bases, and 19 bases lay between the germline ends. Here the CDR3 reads CASSAMTGSRGDTQYF. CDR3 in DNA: TGTGCCAGCAGTGCTATGACTGGGTCTCGGGGAGATACGCAGTATTTT.

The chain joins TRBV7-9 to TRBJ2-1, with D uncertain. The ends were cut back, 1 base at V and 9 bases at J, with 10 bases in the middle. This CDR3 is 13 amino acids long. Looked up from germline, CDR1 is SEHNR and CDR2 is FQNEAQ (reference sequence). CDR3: CASSLGDTGEQFF. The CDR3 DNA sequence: TGTGCCAGCAGCTTAGGTGATACCGGTGAGCAGTTCTTC.

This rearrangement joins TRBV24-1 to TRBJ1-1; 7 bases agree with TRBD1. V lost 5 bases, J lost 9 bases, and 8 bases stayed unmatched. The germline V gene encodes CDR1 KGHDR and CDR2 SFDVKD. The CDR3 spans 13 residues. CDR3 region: CATSAPRQGQAFF. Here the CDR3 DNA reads TGTGCCACCAGTGCCCCCCGACAGGGACAAGCTTTCTTT.

The CDR3 region is CATRARQPSETQYF. The CDR3 DNA reads TGTGCCACCAGAGCCCGACAGCCTTCGGAGACCCAGTACTTC. V gene TRBV24-1 combines with J gene TRBJ2-5, with D perhaps matching TRBD1 (5 bases). CDR1 is KGHDR, CDR2 SFDVKD, per germline. Between the trimmed V and J ends, which lost 7 bases and 5 bases, there was a span of 16 bases. There are 14 residues in the CDR3.

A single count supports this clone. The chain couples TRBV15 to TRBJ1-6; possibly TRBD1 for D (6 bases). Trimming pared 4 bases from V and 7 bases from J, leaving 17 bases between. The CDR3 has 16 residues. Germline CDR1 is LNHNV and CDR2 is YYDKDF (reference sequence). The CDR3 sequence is CATSTWVGAENSPLHF. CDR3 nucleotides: TGTGCCACCAGCACGTGGGTGGGGGCAGAGAATTCACCCCTCCACTTT.

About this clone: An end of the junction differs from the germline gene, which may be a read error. DNA for the CDR3: TGTGCCAGCACCCAATTAGGGGGGGCTAGCGGGGGCTACGAGCAGTACTTC. Its protein is CASTQLGGASGGYEQYF. The chain has TRBV3-1 (or the pseudogene TRBV3-2) and TRBJ2-7; 10 bases line up with TRBD2. Germline lookup yields CDR1 LGHDT and CDR2 YNNKEL (reference sequence). The CDR3 is 17 amino acids.

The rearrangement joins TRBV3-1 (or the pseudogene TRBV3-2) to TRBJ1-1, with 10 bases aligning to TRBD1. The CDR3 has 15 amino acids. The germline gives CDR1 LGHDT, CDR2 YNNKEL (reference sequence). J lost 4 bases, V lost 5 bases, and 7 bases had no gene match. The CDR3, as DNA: TGTGCCAGCAGCGTACCCGGGACAGGGGTCACTGAAGCTTTCTTT. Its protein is CASSVPGTGVTEAFF.

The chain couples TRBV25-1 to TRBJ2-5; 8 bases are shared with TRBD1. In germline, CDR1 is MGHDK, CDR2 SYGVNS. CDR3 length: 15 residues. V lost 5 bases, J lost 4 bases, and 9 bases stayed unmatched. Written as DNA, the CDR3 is TGTGCCAGCAGTAAAGGACAGGGACTGGGAGAGACCCAGTACTTC. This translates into CASSKGQGLGETQYF.

CDR3 protein: CASSLLSSGGAGEQYF. The CDR3 DNA reads as TGTGCCAGCAGTCTACTCTCTAGCGGGGGGGCCGGTGAGCAGTACTTC. The V and J genes are TRBV27 and TRBJ2-7, with 12 bases that match TRBD2. The germline V gene has CDR1 MNHEY and CDR2 SMNVEV (reference sequence). The junction had 12 bases not matched to a gene; V was cut back by 5 bases and J by 7 bases. This CDR3 contains 16 residues.